Below are 16 T cell receptor beta chains sequenced from a single sample in a study of T cell repertoires in cytomegalovirus infection. TCRdb re-called the reads with MiXCR, one entry per CDR3 protein. The table records 450,000 to 600,000 distinct CDR3 sequences, about 42% of them present only once. Their specific antigens are unknown. This specimen consisted of cultured PBMCs, obtained from culture after CMV antigen stimulation. Receptor source: a human donor in good health (CMV status not recorded). Some clones in this sample may be carry-over from other donors' samples.

The chain carries TRBV4-3 and TRBJ1-2, with 7 positions matching TRBD1. The germline V gene encodes CDR1 LGHNA and CDR2 YSLEER. The V gene end was trimmed by 3 bases and the J gene end by 8 bases; junction bases not matched to a gene: 6. The CDR3 sequence is 13 residues long. CDR3 sequence: CASSQRDRGGYTF. CDR3 in DNA: TGCGCCAGCAGCCAGAGGGACAGAGGAGGCTACACCTTC.

This rearrangement joins TRBV28 to TRBJ2-3; D unresolved. Germline assignment: CDR1 MDHEN and CDR2 SYDVKM. Trimming took 7 bases from V and 4 from J, leaving 15 bases between them. This CDR3 contains 14 residues. CDR3 region: CASNRPSSADTQYF. The CDR3 DNA reads TGTGCCAGCAACCGTCCGTCCAGCGCAGATACGCAGTATTTT.

Notes on this clonotype: A much larger clonotype is one base distant, so this may be a read error. The CDR3 DNA reads as TGTGCCAGCAGCTTAGATGGGGCCAACGTCCTGACTTTC. It translates to CASSLDGANVLTF. This chain connects TRBV7-2 to TRBJ2-6; D uncertain. The CDR3 runs to 13 residues. The germline V gene encodes CDR1 SGHTA and CDR2 FQGNSA. The germline V and J ends were trimmed by 1 base and 3 bases, with 1 base remaining between them.

This clonotype was seen more than once but under ten times. The rearrangement joins TRBV25-1 to TRBJ2-3, with D possibly TRBD1 on 6 matching bases. The CDR3 length is 13 residues. Germline CDR1 and CDR2: MGHDK and SYGVNS. Trimming took off 4 bases at V and 6 bases at J, with 11 bases between the two ends. CDR3 protein: CASSATGMDTQYF. Written as DNA, the CDR3 is TGTGCCAGCAGTGCTACAGGGATGGATACGCAGTATTTT.

The V and J genes are TRBV6-1 and TRBJ2-1; TRBD1 is a possible D gene (6 bases). The CDR3 has 18 residues. V was shortened by 7 bases and J by 7 bases, with 29 bases between the two germline ends. Germline CDR1 and CDR2: MNHNS and SASEGT. The CDR3 coding sequence is TGTGCCAGCACCCCATTAGGACTCGCTGGGGGCCAATTGAATGAGCAGTTCTTC. This codes for CASTPLGLAGGQLNEQFF.

V and J are TRBV5-1 and TRBJ2-5, with 13 bases lining up with TRBD2. V lost 0 bases and J lost 3; bases outside the gene matches: 2. This CDR3 has 16 residues. The V gene's germline CDR1 is SGHRS and CDR2 YFSETQ. DNA for the CDR3: TGCGCCAGCAGCTTGGAGGGACTAGCGGGGAAAGAGACCCAGTACTTC. The encoded protein is CASSLEGLAGKETQYF.

This chain uses TRBV6-2 or TRBV6-3 with TRBJ1-4; tentatively, D is TRBD1 (6 bases). The CDR3 loop spans 16 amino acids. Germline V gives CDR1 MNHEY, CDR2 SVGEGT. The V end lost 0 bases, the J end lost 5 bases, and 13 bases lay between the germline ends. The CDR3 sequence is CASSYSRQAANEKLFF. The CDR3 DNA sequence: TGTGCCAGCAGTTACTCGAGACAGGCAGCAAATGAAAAACTGTTTTTT.

The chain uses TRBV14 and TRBJ2-5; TRBD2 agrees at 10 bases. CDR1 SGHDN and CDR2 FVKESK come from the germline V gene. V was clipped by 5 bases and J by 2 bases; unmatched bases: 5. The CDR3 spans 15 residues. The CDR3 here is CASSIGLAVQETQYF. The CDR3 DNA sequence: TGTGCCAGCAGCATCGGACTAGCGGTACAAGAGACCCAGTACTTC. Using reference TRBV14 and TRBJ2-5 for the parts outside the CDR3, the full variable domain is EAGVTQFPSHSVIEKGQTVTLRCDPISGHDNLYWYRRVMGKEIKFLLHFVKESKQDESGMPNNRFLAERTGGTYSTLKVQPAELEDSGVYFCASSIGLAVQETQYFGPGTRLLVL.

This clonotype came up many times. The rearrangement uses TRBV7-2 and TRBJ1-2, with D tentatively TRBD1 (6 bases). Deletions cut 7 bases from V and 4 bases from J, with 16 bases between. Germline CDR1 is SGHTA and CDR2 is FQGNSA. This CDR3 is 14 amino acids long. Here the CDR3 reads CASILGGSGYGYTF. CDR3 sequence (DNA): TGTGCCAGCATCCTTGGGGGCAGCGGCTATGGCTACACCTTC.

V is TRBV19 and J is TRBJ1-1, with D hard to call. V was trimmed by 3 bases and J by 5 bases, leaving 7 bases between them. This CDR3 region has 12 residues. Germline CDR1 and CDR2: LNHDA and SQIVND (reference sequence). CDR3 protein: CASSMRETEAFF. The CDR3 DNA reads as TGTGCCAGTAGTATGCGGGAAACTGAAGCTTTCTTT.

This chain links TRBV6-5 with TRBJ1-6; D is undetermined. Germline V lookup: CDR1 MNHEY, CDR2 SVGAGI. V lost 6 bases, J lost 7 bases, and 10 bases lay in between. The CDR3 sequence is 13 residues long. This CDR3 is CASRPGVNSPLHF. DNA of the CDR3: TGTGCCAGCAGGCCCGGGGTCAATTCACCCCTCCACTTT.

The chain carries TRBV5-5 and TRBJ2-7; D is tentatively TRBD1 or TRBD2 (5 bases each). CDR1 and CDR2 from the germline V gene are SGHKS and YYEKEE (reference sequence). The CDR3 spans 18 residues. The V end lost 2 bases, the J end lost 0 bases, and 21 bases lay between the germline ends. CDR3 loop: CASSFRQPAASISYEQYF. The CDR3 DNA reads TGTGCCAGCAGCTTCCGACAGCCAGCGGCTTCGATCTCCTACGAGCAGTACTTC.

This clonotype has a handful of counts. The chain is built from TRBV6-2 or TRBV6-3 and TRBJ2-5; D might be TRBD2 (5 bases). V gave up 7 bases and J gave up 3 bases, with 15 bases separating them. The CDR3 runs to 14 residues. CDR1 and CDR2 from the germline V gene are MNHEY and SVGEGT. CDR3 amino acids: CASKVRRREETQYF. The DNA for the CDR3 is TGTGCCAGCAAAGTTAGGCGGCGGGAAGAGACCCAGTACTTC.

The chain joins TRBV6-8 to TRBJ2-1; D might be TRBD1 or TRBD2, each matching 5 bases. Deletions cut 2 bases from V and 8 bases from J, with 16 bases between. The germline V gene has CDR1 MNHGY and CDR2 SAAAGT. This CDR3 has 15 amino acids. CDR3 DNA: TGTGCCAGCAGTTACGGGACGGGGTTGGGGGATGAGCAGTTCTTC. This encodes CASSYGTGLGDEQFF.

The chain recombines TRBV19 with TRBJ1-5; possibly TRBD1 for D (5 bases). The ends were cut back, 5 bases at V and 2 bases at J, with 16 bases in the middle. This CDR3 contains 16 residues. Germline assignment: CDR1 LNHDA and CDR2 SQIVND (reference sequence). The CDR3 loop is CASSATGPGGNQPQHF. The CDR3 DNA reads TGTGCCAGTAGTGCGACCGGCCCGGGGGGCAATCAGCCCCAGCATTTT.

This chain uses TRBV6-6 with TRBJ1-2, with 8 positions matching TRBD1. CDR3 size: 12 residues. The V and J ends lost 8 bases and 6 bases, in that order; junction bases with no gene match: 5. Germline CDR1 reads MNHNY; CDR2 reads SVGAGI (reference sequence). CDR3 DNA: TGTGCCAGCGGACAGACAGGGGATGGCTACACCTTC. It specifies CASGQTGDGYTF.